The clone carrying this TCR beta chain was detected only a few times. This sample was taken from a study of early T cells in non-severe SARS-CoV-2 infection. The CDR3 is 14 amino acids. Trimming shortened V by 5 bases and J by 2 bases, and 13 bases separated the two germline ends. Germline lookup yields CDR1 LNHNV and CDR2 YYDKDF (reference sequence). TCRdb passed the 5' RACE reads through MiXCR, listing each CDR3 protein once. The sample includes about 89,000 distinct CDR3 sequences, roughly 15% of them seen just once. The receptor was derived from an adult who was a healthcare worker with PCR-confirmed SARS-CoV-2 infection or an uninfected control (not recorded which). The sample in question was whole blood, obtained at baseline. The chain carries TRBV15 and TRBJ2-7, with a possible D match to TRBD1 (5 bases). This CDR3 reads CATSPRTKTYEQYF. CDR3 coding DNA: TGTGCCACCAGCCCTCGGACAAAGACCTACGAGCAGTACTTC. Full variable domain (remainder filled in from reference TRBV15 and TRBJ2-7): DAMVIQNPRYQVTQFGKPVTLSCSQTLNHNVMYWYQQKSSQAPKLLFHYYDKDFNNEADTPDNFQSRRPNTSFCFLDIRSPGLGDTAMYLCATSPRTKTYEQYFGPGTRLTVT.